This T cell receptor (beta chain) comes out of a study of blood T cell repertoires in COVID-19. Background on the study: Sites across the United States, Italy and Spain contributed samples from acute and convalescent COVID-19. From T cells, B-cell-depleted T cells, or PBMCs came the material, which was cDNA or gDNA.

Germline assignment: CDR1 ENHRY and CDR2 SYGVKD. The ends were cut back, 3 bases at V and 7 bases at J, with 12 bases in the middle. CDR3 length: 13 residues. Methods used by the authors: The authors estimated nucleated cell counts from reference gene primer amplification. The method was immunoSEQ multiplex PCR; TCRdb's version includes in-frame clones alone and lacks a portion of them. V and J calls and clone size come straight from that table; D and trimming were deduced from the DNA. This table holds some 52,000 clones, over 75% found once. Input material: peripheral blood. This sequence joins TRBV10-3 and TRBJ1-2; D is perhaps TRBD1 (6 bases). The receptor's source is a human donor with active COVID-19. The donor label of this sample is uncertain. In DNA, the CDR3 is TGTGCCATCAGTGACAGGGGAGTGGGTGGCTACACCTTC. Translated: CAISDRGVGGYTF.